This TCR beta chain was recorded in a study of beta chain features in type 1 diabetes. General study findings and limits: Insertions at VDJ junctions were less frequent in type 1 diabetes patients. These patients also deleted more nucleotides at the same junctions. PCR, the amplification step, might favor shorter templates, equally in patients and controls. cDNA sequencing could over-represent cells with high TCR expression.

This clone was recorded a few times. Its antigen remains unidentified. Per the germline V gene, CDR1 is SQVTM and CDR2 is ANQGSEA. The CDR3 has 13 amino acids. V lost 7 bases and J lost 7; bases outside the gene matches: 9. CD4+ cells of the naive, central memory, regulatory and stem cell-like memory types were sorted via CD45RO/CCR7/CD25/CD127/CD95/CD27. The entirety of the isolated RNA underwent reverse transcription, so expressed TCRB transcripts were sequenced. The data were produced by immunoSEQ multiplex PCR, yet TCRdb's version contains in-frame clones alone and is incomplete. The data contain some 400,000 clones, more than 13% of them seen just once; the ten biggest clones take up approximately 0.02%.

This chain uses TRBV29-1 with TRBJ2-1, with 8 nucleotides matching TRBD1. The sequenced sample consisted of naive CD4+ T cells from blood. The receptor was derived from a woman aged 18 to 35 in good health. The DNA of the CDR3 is TGCAGCGGGACAGGGTCGGGTGGGAATGAGCAGTTCTTC. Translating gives CSGTGSGGNEQFF.